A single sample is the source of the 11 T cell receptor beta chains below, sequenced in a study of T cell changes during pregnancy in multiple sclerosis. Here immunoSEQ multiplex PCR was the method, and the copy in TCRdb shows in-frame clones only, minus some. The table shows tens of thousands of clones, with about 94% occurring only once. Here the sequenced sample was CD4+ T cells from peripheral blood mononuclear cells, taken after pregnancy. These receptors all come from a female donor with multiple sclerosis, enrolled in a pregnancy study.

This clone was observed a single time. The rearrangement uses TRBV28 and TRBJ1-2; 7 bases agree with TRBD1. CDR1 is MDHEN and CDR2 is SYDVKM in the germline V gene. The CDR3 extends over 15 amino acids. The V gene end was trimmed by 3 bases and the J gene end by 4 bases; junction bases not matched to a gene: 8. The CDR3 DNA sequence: TGTGCCAGCAGTTTTCCGACAGGGCAATTCTATGGCTACACCTTC. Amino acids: CASSFPTGQFYGYTF.

In DNA form, the CDR3 reads TGTGCACCCGCGGACAGGGTGACTGAAAAACTGTTTTTT. Translated, it gives CAPADRVTEKLFF. This chain links TRBV7-7 with TRBJ1-4; 8 positions agree with TRBD1. Germline V gene lookup returns CDR1 SSHAT and CDR2 FNYEAQ (reference sequence). This CDR3 is built from 13 residues.

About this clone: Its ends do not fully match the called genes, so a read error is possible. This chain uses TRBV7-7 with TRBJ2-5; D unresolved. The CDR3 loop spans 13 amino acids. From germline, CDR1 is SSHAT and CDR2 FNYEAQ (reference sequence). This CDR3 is CASSLRGKETQYF. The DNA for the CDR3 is TGTGCTAGCAGTTTGAGAGGAAAAGAGACCCAGTACTTC.

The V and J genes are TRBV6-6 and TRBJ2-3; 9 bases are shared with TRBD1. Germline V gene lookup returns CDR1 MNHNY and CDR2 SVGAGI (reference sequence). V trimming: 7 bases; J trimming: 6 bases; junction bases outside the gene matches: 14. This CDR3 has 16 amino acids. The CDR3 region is CASMDPRTGERDTQYF. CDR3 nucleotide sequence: TGTGCCAGCATGGATCCTCGGACAGGGGAGAGGGATACGCAGTATTTT.

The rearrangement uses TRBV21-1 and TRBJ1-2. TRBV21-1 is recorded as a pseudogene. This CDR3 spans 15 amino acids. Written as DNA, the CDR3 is TGTGCCAGCAGCAAAGAAATGGTCTGGGGGGAAGGCTACACCTTC. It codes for CASSKEMVWGEGYTF.

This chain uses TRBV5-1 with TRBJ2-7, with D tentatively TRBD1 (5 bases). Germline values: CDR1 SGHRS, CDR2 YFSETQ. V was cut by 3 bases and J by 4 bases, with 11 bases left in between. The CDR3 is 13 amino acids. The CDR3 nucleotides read TGCGCCAGCAGCTGGACAATAGGTTACGAGCAGTACTTC. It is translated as CASSWTIGYEQYF. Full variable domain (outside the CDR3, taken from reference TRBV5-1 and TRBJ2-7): KAGVTQTPRYLIKTRGQQVTLSCSPISGHRSVSWYQQTPGQGLQFLFEYFSETQRNKGNFPGRFSGRQFSNSRSEMNVSTLELGDSALYLCASSWTIGYEQYFGPGTRLTVT.

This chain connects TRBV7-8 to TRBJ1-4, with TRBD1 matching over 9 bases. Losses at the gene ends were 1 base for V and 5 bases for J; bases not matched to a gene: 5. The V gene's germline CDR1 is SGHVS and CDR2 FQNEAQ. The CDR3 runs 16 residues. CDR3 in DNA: TGTGCCAGCAGCTTAGTGGGCGGGACAGGGAATGAAAAACTGTTTTTT. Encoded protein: CASSLVGGTGNEKLFF.

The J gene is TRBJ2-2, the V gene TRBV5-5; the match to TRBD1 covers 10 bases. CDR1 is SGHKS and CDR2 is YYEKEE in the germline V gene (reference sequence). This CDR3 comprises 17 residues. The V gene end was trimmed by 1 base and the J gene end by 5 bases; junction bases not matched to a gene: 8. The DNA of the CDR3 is TGTGCCAGCAGCTTGCAAGGACAGGGGGTGGGGACCGGGGAGCTGTTTTTT. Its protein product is CASSLQGQGVGTGELFF.

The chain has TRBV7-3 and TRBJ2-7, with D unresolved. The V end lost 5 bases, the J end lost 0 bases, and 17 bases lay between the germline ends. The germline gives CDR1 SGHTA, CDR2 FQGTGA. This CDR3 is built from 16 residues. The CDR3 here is CASSPSLASSSYEQYF. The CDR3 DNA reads TGTGCCAGCAGCCCGAGTTTAGCCTCGAGCTCCTACGAGCAGTACTTC.

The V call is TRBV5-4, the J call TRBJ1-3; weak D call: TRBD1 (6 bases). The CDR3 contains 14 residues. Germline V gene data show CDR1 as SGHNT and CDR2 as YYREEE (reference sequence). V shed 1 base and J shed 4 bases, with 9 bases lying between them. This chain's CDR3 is CASSLHRAGNTIYF. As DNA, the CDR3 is TGTGCCAGCAGCTTGCACAGGGCGGGAAACACCATATATTTT.

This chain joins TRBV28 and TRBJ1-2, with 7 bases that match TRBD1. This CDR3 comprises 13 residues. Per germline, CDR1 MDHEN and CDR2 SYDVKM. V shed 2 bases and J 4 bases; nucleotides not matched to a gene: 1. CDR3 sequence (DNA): TGTGCCAGCAGTTTAACAGGGGCCTATGGCTACACCTTC. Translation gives CASSLTGAYGYTF.